Sequencing of this T cell receptor (beta chain) was carried out in a study of blood T cell repertoires in COVID-19. Study information: PBMCs, B-cell-depleted T cells, or T cells were the source of the cDNA or gDNA that made up the material.

V dropped 6 bases and J dropped 4; count of bases not matched to a gene: 2. This CDR3 comprises 12 residues. Per the original data handling: From reference gene primer amplification, estimates of nucleated cell counts were derived. Only in-frame clones appear in the TCRdb table, and some are missing; sequencing was by immunoSEQ multiplex PCR. V and J calls and clone size come straight from that table; D and trimming were deduced from the DNA. The sample holds around 120,000 clones; 90% are singletons and the top ten take approximately 3.5%. The receptor was derived from a man aged 50 to 60 with active COVID-19. The V gene is TRBV12-3 or TRBV12-4, the J gene TRBJ1-2; TRBD1 aligns across 7 bases. Material for sequencing was peripheral blood. This CDR3 is CASRGTAYGYTF. The CDR3 DNA reads as TGTGCCAGCAGGGGGACAGCCTATGGCTACACCTTC.